This T cell receptor beta chain was documented in a study of T cell responses to AZD1222 COVID-19 vaccine. The assay was immunoSEQ multiplex PCR, and TCRdb's table has in-frame clones only and misses some. This sample has about 110,000 clones; 84% occur once, and the top ten carry around 9.9%. Trimming at V came to 1 base and at J to 8 bases, leaving 3 bases not matched to a gene. CDR1 is SGHNT and CDR2 is YENEEA in the germline V gene. The CDR3 spans 14 residues. The V call is TRBV11-3, the J call TRBJ2-1; 9 nucleotides agree with TRBD2. The sequences come from peripheral blood, collected on day 0 of AZD1222 vaccination. The receptor's source is an adult in good health. The CDR3 DNA sequence: TGTGCCAGCAGCTTAGGCGGGAGGGGGCATGAGCAGTTCTTC. Protein product: CASSLGGRGHEQFF.